A single sample gave rise to the 31 T cell receptor beta chains below, sequenced in a study of spatial heterogeneity in lung cancer. Indicated time point: sample taken at primary tumor resection. TCRdb reanalysed the 5' RACE reads using MiXCR and keeps one entry per CDR3 protein. The table has around 89,000 distinct CDR3 sequences, less than 15% seen once; the top ten hold more than 40%. The source was PBMCs, collected at surgery. The receptors were sampled from a male donor with early-stage non-small cell lung cancer.

This clonotype appeared a few times. The chain couples TRBV3-1 to TRBJ2-3; TRBD2 matches at 10 bases. The junction had 8 bases not matched to a gene; V was cut back by 1 base and J by 4 bases. CDR1 and CDR2 from the germline V gene are LGHDT and YNNKEL (reference sequence). This CDR3 has 17 residues. The CDR3 DNA sequence: TGTGCCAGCAGCCAAGCATCTAGCGGGAGTAGATCAGATACGCAGTATTTT. Translated, it gives CASSQASSGSRSDTQYF.

The V and J genes are TRBV10-3 and TRBJ2-3; 8 positions agree with TRBD2. Trimming removed 8 bases from V and 1 base from J; junction bases left unmatched: 5. CDR3 length: 14 residues. CDR1 is ENHRY and CDR2 is SYGVKD in the germline V gene. CDR3 protein: CAIGGLVGTDTQYF. CDR3 bases: TGTGCCATCGGGGGACTAGTGGGCACAGATACGCAGTATTTT.

This chain uses TRBV28 with TRBJ1-1; 7 bases are shared with TRBD1. This CDR3 spans 14 amino acids. The V and J ends lost 6 bases and 1 base, in that order; junction bases with no gene match: 5. Germline CDR1 MDHEN, CDR2 SYDVKM. This CDR3 is CASRTTGANTEAFF. In DNA, the CDR3 is TGTGCCAGCAGGACTACAGGGGCGAACACTGAAGCTTTCTTT.

The chain employs TRBV10-3 and TRBJ2-7; TRBD1 is a possible D gene (6 bases). Trimming left V 0 bases short and J 1 base short, with 13 bases between. The CDR3 covers 16 residues. Germline V lookup: CDR1 ENHRY, CDR2 SYGVKD. The CDR3 reads CAISESSSRGSYEQYF. CDR3 nucleotides: TGTGCCATCAGTGAGTCATCTAGCAGGGGTTCCTACGAGCAGTACTTC.

This clonotype appeared many times. The CDR3 DNA reads TGTGCCAGCACCCCAGCGGGAGGGCTAGAGACCCAGTACTTC. Protein product: CASTPAGGLETQYF. This chain uses TRBV28 with TRBJ2-5; TRBD2 matches at 10 bases. CDR1 MDHEN and CDR2 SYDVKM come from the germline V gene. Trimming at V came to 7 bases and at J to 4 bases, leaving 6 bases not matched to a gene. This CDR3 comprises 14 residues.

The table lists this clonotype with many counts. The V call is TRBV7-2, the J call TRBJ2-5; D may correspond to TRBD1 or TRBD2 (6 bases each). The CDR3 is 15 residues long. Germline loops: CDR1 SGHTA, CDR2 FQGNSA. V dropped 0 bases and J dropped 5 bases, with 13 bases sitting between them. Here the CDR3 reads CASSLAGGLKETQYF. For the CDR3, the DNA is TGTGCCAGCAGCTTAGCGGGGGGCCTGAAGGAGACCCAGTACTTC.

This sequence joins TRBV24-1 and TRBJ2-3; perhaps TRBD1 as D (5 bases). This CDR3 region has 12 residues. Germline CDR1 and CDR2: KGHDR and SFDVKD. V lost 5 bases and J 3 bases, leaving 5 bases between the germline ends. The CDR3 protein is CATSGQTDTQYF. CDR3 bases: TGTGCCACCAGTGGACAGACAGATACGCAGTATTTT.

The rearrangement uses TRBV9 and TRBJ1-3; unclear D gene. The CDR3 sequence is 15 residues long. Germline CDR1 and CDR2: SGDLS and YYNGEE. Trimming took 4 bases from V and 4 from J, leaving 15 bases between them. The CDR3 nucleotides read TGTGCCAGCAGCTTCTCCTCCCTGGGGGGAAACACCATATATTTT. This gives the protein CASSFSSLGGNTIYF.

This clonotype was counted at least ten times. The chain uses TRBV7-2 and TRBJ2-7, with D possibly matching TRBD2 (6 bases). With 0 bases removed from V and 4 bases from J, the gap between germline ends came to 13 bases. Germline CDR1 is SGHTA and CDR2 is FQGNSA. The CDR3 covers 15 residues. The CDR3 sequence: CASSLAGGPFYEQYF. The CDR3 DNA reads TGTGCCAGCAGCTTAGCGGGAGGCCCCTTTTACGAGCAGTACTTC.

This clonotype appeared a few times. CDR3: CASSLGDGSGNTIYF. As DNA, the CDR3 is TGTGCCAGCAGTTTGGGGGACGGCTCTGGAAACACCATATATTTT. This chain joins TRBV12-3 or TRBV12-4 and TRBJ1-3; D may be TRBD1 (5 bases). V was pared by 3 bases and J by 0 bases, with 9 bases between. CDR3 length equals 15 residues.

As concerns this clonotype: Likely a read error: the CDR3 ends without its conserved phenylalanine or tryptophan. The V and J genes are TRBV10-3 and TRBJ2-3; TRBD2 might be the D (6 bases). This CDR3 contains 13 residues. Germline loops: CDR1 ENHRY, CDR2 SYGVKD. Between the trimmed V and J ends, which lost 4 bases and 1 base, there was a span of 6 bases. The CDR3 here is CAISAGGTDTQYL. The CDR3 DNA is TGTGCCATCAGTGCGGGAGGCACAGATACGCAGTATCTT.

This clonotype was recorded many times. This rearrangement joins TRBV5-1 to TRBJ2-7; 7 nucleotides match TRBD1. CDR3 length: 13 residues. Germline lookup yields CDR1 SGHRS and CDR2 YFSETQ. After removal of 4 bases from V and 3 bases from J, the junction contained 4 bases not matched to a gene. Written as DNA, the CDR3 is TGCGCCAGCAGCCAGGGGGAACTCTACGAGCAGTACTTC. Translating gives CASSQGELYEQYF.

V usage is TRBV14 and J usage is TRBJ2-1; no reliable D call. CDR1 is SGHDN and CDR2 is FVKESK in the germline V gene. The CDR3 has 14 residues. The V gene lost 1 base and the J gene lost 4 bases, with 8 bases spanning the gap. CDR3 sequence (DNA): TGTGCCAGCAGCCAAGTATCGGCATACAATGAGCAGTTCTTC. Translation: CASSQVSAYNEQFF.

The CDR3 nucleotides read TGCGCCAGCAGCTCCAGTGGACAGCCCGGGAAGGAAAAACTGTTTTTT. Translation gives CASSSSGQPGKEKLFF. The chain links TRBV5-1 to TRBJ1-4; D is possibly TRBD1 (6 bases). Germline CDR1 reads SGHRS; CDR2 reads YFSETQ. This CDR3 spans 16 amino acids. With 3 bases removed from V and 8 bases from J, the gap between germline ends came to 20 bases.

The chain links TRBV12-3 or TRBV12-4 to TRBJ2-3; 11 bases align to TRBD2. V dropped 6 bases and J dropped 1; count of bases not matched to a gene: 9. The CDR3 runs 17 residues. The DNA for the CDR3 is TGTGCCAGCAGACAAATCGTAGCGGGGGGGGGCACAGATACGCAGTATTTT. Translating gives CASRQIVAGGGTDTQYF.

The rearrangement uses TRBV5-4 and TRBJ2-1, with D uncertain. Germline CDR1 reads SGHNT; CDR2 reads YYREEE (reference sequence). Trimming left V 0 bases short and J 8 bases short, with 12 bases between. CDR3 length: 14 amino acids. In nucleotides, the CDR3 is TGTGCCAGCAGCTTGGAAATCTCGAGAGATGAGCAGTTCTTC. Translating it yields CASSLEISRDEQFF.

Comments on this clonotype: The conserved closing phenylalanine or tryptophan is absent in this CDR3, likely reflecting a read error. The chain has TRBV28 and TRBJ2-7; TRBD2 matches 9 bases. Per the germline V gene, CDR1 is MDHEN and CDR2 is SYDVKM. CDR3 length: 14 residues. The V and J ends lost 5 bases and 6 bases, in that order; junction bases with no gene match: 8. For the CDR3, the DNA is TGTGCCAGCAGTCTTCTAGCGGGGTCCGTCGAGCAGTACTCC. The encoded protein is CASSLLAGSVEQYS.

In its sample, this clonotype was seen a few times. The V call is TRBV30, the J call TRBJ2-7; 10 bases are shared with TRBD2. Losses at the gene ends were 0 bases for V and 6 bases for J; bases not matched to a gene: 5. Germline values: CDR1 GTSNPN, CDR2 SVGIG (reference sequence). The CDR3 has 14 residues. CDR3 sequence (DNA): TGTGCCTGGAGTGTAAGCGGGGGGGCACGCGAGCAGTACTTC. This translates into CAWSVSGGAREQYF.

On this clonotype itself: The CDR3 does not end in the conserved phenylalanine or tryptophan, so this is likely a read error. The V and J genes are TRBV6-2 or TRBV6-3 and TRBJ1-5; D is ambiguous. CDR1 is MNHEY and CDR2 is SVGEGT in the germline V gene. V lost 4 bases, J lost 2 bases, and 6 bases lay in between. The CDR3 is 13 residues long. The CDR3 protein is CASSSIGNQPQHL. For the CDR3, the DNA is TGTGCCAGCAGTTCTATTGGCAATCAGCCCCAGCATCTT.

In its sample, this clonotype was seen many times. The chain joins TRBV10-3 to TRBJ1-6; D may be TRBD1 (5 bases). Between the trimmed V and J ends, which lost 4 bases and 6 bases, there was a span of 7 bases. Germline V gene sequence: CDR1 ENHRY, CDR2 SYGVKD. The CDR3 consists of 13 residues. The CDR3 bases are TGTGCCATCAGTGTCGGGGGTAATTCACCCCTCCACTTT. Translation: CAISVGGNSPLHF.

This clonotype was detected ten times or more. V usage is TRBV6-2 or TRBV6-3 and J usage is TRBJ2-5; possible D gene TRBD1, 6 bases. V dropped 0 bases and J dropped 2 bases, with 10 bases sitting between them. The CDR3 consists of 15 residues. Germline values: CDR1 MNHEY, CDR2 SVGEGT. The CDR3 reads CASSYSDRNQETQYF. The CDR3 DNA is TGTGCCAGCAGTTACTCCGACAGGAATCAAGAGACCCAGTACTTC.

The chain joins TRBV28 to TRBJ2-1; 12 nucleotides agree with TRBD2. V was pared by 6 bases and J by 14 bases, with 8 bases of the junction left unmatched. Germline V gives CDR1 MDHEN, CDR2 SYDVKM. There are 13 residues in the CDR3. In DNA, the CDR3 is TGTGCCAGCAGACCGACTAGCGGGGGAGCTGAGTTCTTC. This sequence encodes CASRPTSGGAEFF.

This clonotype was detected only a few times. The chain joins TRBV3-1 to TRBJ1-1; no reliable D call. The V gene lost 0 bases and the J gene lost 1 base, with 6 bases spanning the gap. This CDR3 comprises 14 residues. The V gene's germline CDR1 is LGHDT and CDR2 YNNKEL (reference sequence). The CDR3 is CASSQDAANTEAFF. The CDR3 DNA follows: TGTGCCAGCAGCCAAGACGCAGCGAACACTGAAGCTTTCTTT. Combining the CDR3 with reference TRBV3-1 and TRBJ1-1 gives the whole variable domain DTAVSQTPKYLVTQMGNDKSIKCEQNLGHDTMYWYKQDSKKFLKIMFSYNNKELIINETVPNRFSPKSPDKAHLNLHINSLELGDSAVYFCASSQDAANTEAFFGQGTRLTVV.

This clonotype occurred many times. V usage is TRBV6-5 and J usage is TRBJ2-3; D unclear. The V end lost 4 bases, the J end lost 2 bases, and 10 bases lay between the germline ends. This CDR3 comprises 14 residues. Germline V gives CDR1 MNHEY, CDR2 SVGAGI. The CDR3 DNA reads as TGTGCCAGCAGTTGGACGGATACCACAGATACGCAGTATTTT. This encodes CASSWTDTTDTQYF.

J is TRBJ2-1 and V is TRBV10-2; D is perhaps TRBD2 (6 bases). CDR1 is WSHSY, CDR2 SAAADI, per germline. V was pared by 7 bases and J by 6 bases, with 10 bases between. The length of the CDR3 is 12 residues. CDR3 sequence (DNA): TGCGCCAGCACCTTCGGGGGCAATGAGCAGTTCTTC. It is translated as CASTFGGNEQFF.

The CDR3 DNA sequence: TGTGCCAGCAGCCAACAGGGGGTCGGTGAGCAGTTCTTC. As protein: CASSQQGVGEQFF. The rearrangement joins TRBV7-2 to TRBJ2-1, with 8 positions matching TRBD1. Germline V lookup: CDR1 SGHTA, CDR2 FQGNSA. This CDR3 comprises 13 residues. V lost 5 bases, J lost 9 bases, and 6 bases stayed unmatched.

This clonotype was seen a few times. The V call is TRBV7-2, the J call TRBJ2-7; 7 positions match TRBD2. The V gene end was trimmed by 5 bases and the J gene end by 0 bases; junction bases not matched to a gene: 10. The CDR3 covers 16 residues. CDR1 and CDR2 (germline): SGHTA, FQGNSA. CDR3 DNA: TGTGCCAGCAGCCCCACTAGCGCTAGGAGCTCCTACGAGCAGTACTTC. The encoded protein is CASSPTSARSSYEQYF.

This chain connects TRBV5-8 to TRBJ1-5, with D tentatively TRBD1 (5 bases). V was cut by 4 bases and J by 7 bases, with 18 bases left in between. CDR3 size: 15 residues. The germline V gene encodes CDR1 SGHTS and CDR2 YDEGEE. The CDR3 loop reads CASSPGRGQWQPQHF. CDR3 nucleotides: TGTGCCAGCAGCCCGGGAAGGGGCCAATGGCAGCCCCAGCATTTT.

In its sample, this clonotype was seen a few times. The chain links TRBV6-2 or TRBV6-3 to TRBJ1-1; the D is unclear. V lost 6 bases to trimming and J lost 6 bases, with 11 bases between them. Germline V gives CDR1 MNHEY, CDR2 SVGEGT. The CDR3 runs to 12 residues. The CDR3 sequence is CASSLSVSEAFF. The CDR3 nucleotides are TGTGCCAGCAGCCTATCCGTCTCTGAAGCTTTCTTT.

This sequence joins TRBV19 and TRBJ2-6; D might be TRBD1 (5 bases). The germline V gene has CDR1 LNHDA and CDR2 SQIVND (reference sequence). This CDR3 is 16 amino acids long. V lost 6 bases and J 1 base, leaving 13 bases between the germline ends. CDR3 in amino acids: CASSQRRGSGANVLTF. CDR3 nucleotides: TGTGCCAGTAGCCAAAGAAGGGGTTCTGGGGCCAACGTCCTGACTTTC.

The chain links TRBV7-9 to TRBJ1-2; maybe TRBD1 (6 bases). The CDR3 length is 13 residues. The ends were cut back, 5 bases at V and 8 bases at J, with 15 bases in the middle. Germline loops: CDR1 SEHNR, CDR2 FQNEAQ (reference sequence). CDR3 DNA sequence: TGTGCCAGCAGCGCAGAACAGGGCGGCGGCTACACCTTC. As protein: CASSAEQGGGYTF.